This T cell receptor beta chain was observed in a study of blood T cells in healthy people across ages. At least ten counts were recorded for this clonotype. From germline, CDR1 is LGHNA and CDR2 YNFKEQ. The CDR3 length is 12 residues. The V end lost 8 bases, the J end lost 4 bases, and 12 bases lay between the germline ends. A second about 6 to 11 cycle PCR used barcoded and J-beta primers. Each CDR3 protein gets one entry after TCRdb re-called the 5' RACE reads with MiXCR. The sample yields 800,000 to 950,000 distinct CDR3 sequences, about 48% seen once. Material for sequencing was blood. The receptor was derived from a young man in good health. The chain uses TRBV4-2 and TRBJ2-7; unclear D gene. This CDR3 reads CASSQDGYEQYF. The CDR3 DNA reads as TGTGCCAGCTCTCAGGACGGGTACGAGCAGTACTTC.